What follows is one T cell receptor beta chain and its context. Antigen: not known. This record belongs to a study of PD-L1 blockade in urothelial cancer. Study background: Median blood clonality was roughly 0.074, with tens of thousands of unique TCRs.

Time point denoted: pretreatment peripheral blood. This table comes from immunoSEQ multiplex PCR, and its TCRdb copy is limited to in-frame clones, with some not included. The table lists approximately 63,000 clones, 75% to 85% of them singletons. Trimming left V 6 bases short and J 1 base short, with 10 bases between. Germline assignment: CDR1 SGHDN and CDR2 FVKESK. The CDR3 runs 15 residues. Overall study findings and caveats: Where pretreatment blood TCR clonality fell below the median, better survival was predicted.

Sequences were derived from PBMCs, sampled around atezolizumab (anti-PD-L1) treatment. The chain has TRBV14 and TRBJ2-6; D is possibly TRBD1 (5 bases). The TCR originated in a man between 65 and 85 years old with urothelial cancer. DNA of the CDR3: TGTGCCAGCAGTTTTCAGGGTTCTGGGGCCAACGTCCTGACTTTC. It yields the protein CASSFQGSGANVLTF.